Sequencing of this TCR beta chain was carried out in a study of early T cells in non-severe SARS-CoV-2 infection (dated by TCRdb to the early 2020s). Context from the whole study: Because TCR sequencing was done on bulk RNA from unsorted whole blood, the alpha and beta chains could not be paired.

Set within a cohort of healthcare workers in London, UK, this nested case-control study involved weekly PCR testing of nasopharyngeal swabs along with blood sampling. Healthcare workers were recruited between 23 and 31 March 2020, during the week of the UK lockdown, and were followed weekly for up to about 15 weeks. Study-level results and caveats: VDJdb matching was skewed toward anti-spike CD8 responses and likely underestimated virus-specific expansions, missing private and CD4 specificities.

This clonotype has a handful of counts. The target of this receptor is not known. No per-base quality is available; no much larger clone lies one base away. From the germline V gene, CDR1 is LGHNA and CDR2 is YSLEER. The CDR3 starts with the cysteine, ends with the phenylalanine, and has 15 residues. Only the CDR3 DNA stays, 45 bases, in frame from base 1. The junction shows trimming of 3 bases on V and 0 bases on J, plus 9 bases between the germline ends. Libraries were built with 5' RACE. Sequenced using a NextSeq 500. Unique molecular identifiers were attached to individual cDNA molecules in the TCR library protocol so that sequencing error and PCR bias could be corrected. Sequencing covered both TCR alpha and beta chains, and within each sample the abundances of alpha and beta sequences were tightly co-correlated. The authors processed their data as follows. Decombinator V4 was used to annotate TCR sequences for V gene, J gene and CDR3. TCRs were defined as expanded if a significant change between any two time points was detected under a Poisson model with p below 0.0001. TCR abundances were normalised to the total number of TCRs sequenced per sample and expressed as counts per million. TRAV1-2 paired with TRAJ12, TRAJ20 or TRAJ33 defined MAIT TCRs, while TRAV10 paired with TRAJ18 defined iNKT TCRs. A search of VDJdb, accessed on 1 November 2021, was run for TCRs annotated to CMV, EBV and SARS-CoV-2, with TCRs annotated for multiple antigens excluded. TCRdb trimmed public reads at Q25 via fastp, called clones via MiXCR and kept in-frame beta chains. Each entry merges the rows of one CDR3 protein and shows their most common DNA and genes. TCRdb, not the authors, supplied the V and J calls. For this sample there are more than 65,000 distinct CDR3 sequences; around 4.2% appear just once. The ten largest clones capture 3% to 4.5% of the sample.

This clonotype was obtained from an adult who was a healthcare worker with PCR-confirmed SARS-CoV-2 infection or an uninfected control (not recorded which). The donor label of this sample is uncertain. The V and J segments used are TRBV4-3 and TRBJ2-4; the D gene assignment is ambiguous. Sequencing used whole blood, obtained at baseline. CDR3 reads: CASSHSQLAKNIQYF. The bases read TGCGCCAGCAGCCATAGCCAGTTAGCCAAAAACATTCAGTACTTC.